These 23 T cell receptor beta chains share one sample of origin, sequenced in a study of PD-L1 blockade in urothelial cancer. Here immunoSEQ multiplex PCR was the method, and the copy in TCRdb shows in-frame clones only, minus some. The table shows 41,000 or so clones, with 82% occurring only once. Specimen: PBMCs, collected around atezolizumab (anti-PD-L1) treatment. The receptors were sampled from a man aged 60-69 years with urothelial cancer.

This chain connects TRBV30 to TRBJ2-1; a possible D gene is TRBD1 (6 bases). Germline lookup yields CDR1 GTSNPN and CDR2 SVGIG (reference sequence). The CDR3 totals 14 residues. Trimming took off 1 base at V and 3 bases at J, with 10 bases between the two ends. The DNA for the CDR3 is TGTGCCTGGAGTGAACAGGGATACTACAATGAGCAGTTCTTC. It yields the protein CAWSEQGYYNEQFF.

The chain carries TRBV5-5 and TRBJ2-2, with 7 bases fitting TRBD1. V shed 9 bases, J shed 7 bases, and the junction held 6 bases outside the gene matches. This CDR3 is 12 amino acids long. Germline V gene data show CDR1 as SGHKS and CDR2 as YYEKEE (reference sequence). CDR3: CATGQVIGELFF. CDR3 DNA sequence: TGTGCCACCGGACAGGTGATCGGGGAGCTGTTTTTT.

This chain joins TRBV2 and TRBJ2-1; 9 bases agree with TRBD1. Germline-derived CDR1 and CDR2 are SNHLY and FYNNEI. The junction had 5 bases not matched to a gene; V was cut back by 7 bases and J by 7 bases. This CDR3 region has 13 residues. CDR3 coding DNA: TGTGCCAGCATCAGGGACAGGGAGAATGAGCAGTTCTTC. Protein sequence: CASIRDRENEQFF.

This chain links TRBV7-3 with TRBJ2-5; maybe TRBD2 (7 bases). The V end lost 1 base, the J end lost 4 bases, and 13 bases lay between the germline ends. The CDR3 has 15 residues. CDR1 and CDR2 from the germline V gene are SGHTA and FQGTGA. Here the CDR3 reads CASSLSGGPIETQYF. The CDR3 DNA reads as TGTGCCAGCAGCTTAAGCGGGGGCCCGATAGAGACCCAGTACTTC.

This clone appeared a single time. The chain combines TRBV6-6 with TRBJ2-5, with unresolved D. The CDR3 is 12 amino acids. Germline V gives CDR1 MNHNY, CDR2 SVGAGI (reference sequence). Trimming cost V 8 bases and J 1 base, with 8 bases left between them. Here the CDR3 DNA reads TGTGCCAGCGCATACATCCAAGAGACCCAGTACTTC. Translating gives CASAYIQETQYF.

This clone occurred a few times. V is TRBV5-1 and J is TRBJ2-7; 7 bases align to TRBD1. CDR1 SGHRS and CDR2 YFSETQ come from the germline V gene. Losses at the gene ends were 3 bases for V and 6 bases for J; bases not matched to a gene: 9. CDR3 length equals 14 residues. CDR3 nucleotides: TGCGCCAGCAGCTCTATCAATACAGGGGCCGAGCAGTACTTC. As protein: CASSSINTGAEQYF.

V gene TRBV28 combines with J gene TRBJ1-5; 9 bases agree with TRBD1. J was trimmed by 6 bases and V by 6 bases; bases with no gene match: 6. This CDR3 comprises 14 residues. The germline V gene has CDR1 MDHEN and CDR2 SYDVKM. The CDR3 coding sequence is TGTGCCAGCAGACCCACAGGGGGCATTCAGCCCCAGCATTTT. Protein product: CASRPTGGIQPQHF. The complete variable domain, with remaining parts taken from reference TRBV28 and TRBJ1-5, reads DVKVTQSSRYLVKRTGEKVFLECVQDMDHENMFWYRQDPGLGLRLIYFSYDVKMKEKGDIPEGYSVSREKKERFSLILESASTNQTSMYLCASRPTGGIQPQHFGDGTRLSIL.

This chain joins TRBV6-1 and TRBJ1-5; 8 bases line up with TRBD1. The V gene's germline CDR1 is MNHNS and CDR2 SASEGT. The CDR3 has 13 amino acids. V dropped 6 bases and J dropped 4; count of bases not matched to a gene: 2. For the CDR3, the DNA is TGTGCCAGCAGGACAGGGGCAAATCAGCCCCAGCATTTT. Amino acids: CASRTGANQPQHF.

The chain couples TRBV19 to TRBJ2-7; the D gene is possibly TRBD1 (5 bases). The germline V gene has CDR1 LNHDA and CDR2 SQIVND (reference sequence). V gave up 2 bases and J gave up 0 bases, with 8 bases separating them. CDR3 length: 14 amino acids. CDR3 sequence reads: CASSIRGSSYEQYF. In DNA, the CDR3 is TGTGCCAGTAGTATAAGGGGAAGCTCCTACGAGCAGTACTTC.

The chain has TRBV7-2 and TRBJ1-2; D perhaps matches TRBD1 (5 bases). CDR1 SGHTA and CDR2 FQGNSA come from the germline V gene. Trimming stripped 5 bases from V and 2 bases from J, with 15 bases between. The CDR3 has 15 residues. The CDR3 loop is CASSQQGHLNYGYTF. CDR3 coding DNA: TGTGCCAGCAGCCAACAAGGACACCTCAACTATGGCTACACCTTC.

The chain employs TRBV7-9 and TRBJ2-5, with 9 bases identical to TRBD1. After removal of 1 base from V and 5 bases from J, the junction contained 11 bases not matched to a gene. CDR1 SEHNR and CDR2 FQNEAQ come from the germline V gene (reference sequence). The CDR3 is 17 residues long. CDR3 nucleotides: TGTGCCAGCAGCTTAGAGACAGGGGGATCCACAATGGAGACCCAGTACTTC. Its protein is CASSLETGGSTMETQYF.

The chain uses TRBV6-5 and TRBJ2-1; TRBD2 matches 11 bases. The V segment lost 6 bases and the J segment 3 bases; nucleotides outside the gene matches: 4. CDR1 MNHEY and CDR2 SVGAGI come from the germline V gene. This CDR3 contains 15 residues. CDR3 nucleotide sequence: TGTGCCAGCAGATTAGGACTAGCGGGCTACAATGAGCAGTTCTTC. Its translation is CASRLGLAGYNEQFF.

The chain has TRBV2 and TRBJ1-5; the match to TRBD1 covers 9 bases. V lost 8 bases to trimming and J lost 0 bases; unmatched junction nucleotides: 8. Germline assignment: CDR1 SNHLY and CDR2 FYNNEI. The CDR3 length is 16 residues. The CDR3 DNA sequence: TGTGCCAGCGCACGGGACAGGGTTCATAGCAATCAGCCCCAGCATTTT. It is translated as CASARDRVHSNQPQHF.

The V call is TRBV28, the J call TRBJ2-7; 7 bases are a match to TRBD1. In germline, CDR1 is MDHEN, CDR2 SYDVKM. This CDR3 has 15 residues. The V and J ends lost 3 bases and 12 bases, in that order; junction bases with no gene match: 17. The CDR3 reads CASSFRVGYTTGLYF. In DNA form, the CDR3 reads TGTGCCAGCAGTTTTAGGGTTGGATACACGACAGGGCTGTACTTC. Supplemented by reference TRBV28 and TRBJ2-7, the full variable domain reads DVKVTQSSRYLVKRTGEKVFLECVQDMDHENMFWYRQDPGLGLRLIYFSYDVKMKEKGDIPEGYSVSREKKERFSLILESASTNQTSMYLCASSFRVGYTTGLYFGPGTRLTVT.

V and J are TRBV4-1 and TRBJ2-5; D may be TRBD2 (5 bases). The CDR3 covers 16 residues. Germline CDR1 is MGHRA and CDR2 is YSYEKL. Trimming pared 1 base from V and 2 bases from J, leaving 14 bases between. CDR3 sequence (DNA): TGCGCCAGCAGCCAAGGCTGGGGAGACCCACAAGAGACCCAGTACTTC. This encodes CASSQGWGDPQETQYF.

The chain is built from TRBV5-6 and TRBJ1-4, with unresolved D. The CDR3 runs to 14 residues. From germline, CDR1 is SGHDT and CDR2 YYEEEE. The V gene lost 5 bases and the J gene lost 6 bases, with 14 bases spanning the gap. CDR3 sequence (DNA): TGTGCCAGCAGTAGCGCAGGACGGGATGAAAAACTGTTTTTT. Residues: CASSSAGRDEKLFF.

This chain links TRBV11-2 with TRBJ2-7; 10 bases align to TRBD2. The CDR3 sequence is 16 residues long. The germline V gene has CDR1 SGHAT and CDR2 FQNNGV. The trim removed 1 base at V and 4 bases at J, leaving 7 bases unmatched. CDR3 in DNA: TGTGCCAGCAGCTTAGCGGCTAGCGGGGGACCGTACGAGCAGTACTTC. Amino acids: CASSLAASGGPYEQYF. The whole variable domain, filled in from reference TRBV11-2 and TRBJ2-7, reads EAGVAQSPRYKIIEKRQSVAFWCNPISGHATLYWYQQILGQGPKLLIQFQNNGVVDDSQLPKDRFSAERLKGVDSTLKIQPAKLEDSAVYLCASSLAASGGPYEQYFGPGTRLTVT.

The rearrangement links TRBV5-4 to TRBJ1-1; D remains unclear. V lost 4 bases and J 1 base, leaving 14 bases between the germline ends. Germline loops: CDR1 SGHNT, CDR2 YYREEE (reference sequence). The CDR3 has 15 amino acids. The DNA of the CDR3 is TGTGCCAGCAGCGCCGTTGGAGGAAGGAACACTGAAGCTTTCTTT. Protein product: CASSAVGGRNTEAFF.

This chain connects TRBV19 to TRBJ2-6; 8 bases match TRBD1. Germline V gene sequence: CDR1 LNHDA, CDR2 SQIVND (reference sequence). The length of the CDR3 is 18 residues. Losses at the gene ends were 9 bases for V and 1 base for J; bases not matched to a gene: 14. CDR3 nucleotides: TGTGCCAGATCCCAGCCCCGGACAGGGTCTTCTGGGGCCAACGTCCTGACTTTC. Translated: CARSQPRTGSSGANVLTF.

This clone was picked up a small number of times. The rearrangement uses TRBV2 and TRBJ2-1; 10 bases align to TRBD2. The CDR3 runs to 13 residues. Trimming at V came to 6 bases and at J to 7 bases, leaving 3 bases not matched to a gene. Germline V gene data show CDR1 as SNHLY and CDR2 as FYNNEI. This CDR3 reads CASRPGLANEQFF. In DNA, the CDR3 is TGTGCCAGCAGACCGGGACTAGCGAATGAGCAGTTCTTC.

The chain uses TRBV27 and TRBJ1-1, with 9 bases fitting TRBD1. This CDR3 is built from 15 residues. The ends lost 9 bases at V and 1 base at J; junction bases unmatched: 9. Per the germline V gene, CDR1 is MNHEY and CDR2 is SMNVEV (reference sequence). The DNA of the CDR3 is TGTGCCAGTACGTCAACAGGGGGCAGGAACACTGAAGCTTTCTTT. Its protein is CASTSTGGRNTEAFF.

The CDR3 DNA reads as TGTGCCATCAGTGACGGCAGGGGTTCCTACAATGAGCAGTTCTTC. Protein product: CAISDGRGSYNEQFF. The chain couples TRBV10-3 to TRBJ2-1; the D gene is possibly TRBD1 (6 bases). Germline CDR1 reads ENHRY; CDR2 reads SYGVKD. The CDR3 spans 15 residues. V lost 3 bases to trimming and J lost 1 base, with 10 bases between them.

V and J are TRBV19 and TRBJ2-3; D possibly corresponds to TRBD1 (6 bases). CDR1 and CDR2 (germline): LNHDA, SQIVND (reference sequence). This CDR3 is 12 amino acids long. V lost 2 bases, J lost 6 bases, and 6 bases lay in between. CDR3 bases: TGTGCCAGTAGTATAAGGGGGGATACGCAGTATTTT. Translating it yields CASSIRGDTQYF.